These T cell receptor beta chains were read from a single sample in a study of blood T cell repertoires in COVID-19. Measured with immunoSEQ multiplex PCR; TCRdb has only the in-frame clones, and not every one. Here the sample spans about 130,000 clones, 80% to 85% being singletons. What was sequenced was PBMCs or T cells enriched from blood (not recorded which). These receptors were obtained from a man under 40 who had recovered from COVID-19. The CDR3 runs from the conserved cysteine through the conserved F or W. D genes are given only for firm matches. Only part of the rows carry a size: once, few, many, or a class if the clone is expanded.

d_call	clone_size	v_call	j_call	cdr3_aa	cdr3_nt
TRBD1	-	TRBV7-8	TRBJ2-5	CASSARDRVGTQYF	TGTGCCAGCAGCGCCCGGGACAGGGTCGGGACCCAGTACTTC
TRBD1	-	TRBV30	TRBJ1-2	CAWATGGRGYTF	TGTGCCTGGGCAACAGGGGGTCGTGGCTACACCTTC
-	-	TRBV7-9	TRBJ1-2	CASSLGEGPGGSGYTF	TGTGCCAGCAGCTTAGGGGAGGGACCCGGCGGTAGTGGCTACACCTTC
-	-	TRBV5-6	TRBJ1-3	CASSPGSGNTIYF	TGTGCCAGCAGCCCGGGATCCGGAAACACCATATATTTT
TRBD2	-	TRBV27	TRBJ2-7	CASSLWLAGTYEQYF	TGTGCCAGCAGTTTATGGCTAGCGGGTACCTACGAGCAGTACTTC
-	-	TRBV2	TRBJ2-3	CASNEQGISTDTQYF	TGTGCCAGCAATGAGCAGGGGATATCCACAGATACGCAGTATTTT
-	-	TRBV5-5	TRBJ1-2	CASSSEAYGYTF	TGTGCCAGCAGTTCGGAGGCCTATGGCTACACCTTC
-	-	TRBV5-4	TRBJ2-7	CASSLVQGGAEQYF	TGTGCCAGCAGCTTGGTACAGGGTGGGGCCGAGCAGTACTTC
-	few	TRBV7-3	TRBJ2-1	CASSPSSRGEQFF	TGTGCCAGCAGCCCAAGTTCCCGCGGTGAGCAGTTCTTC
-	-	TRBV12-3/TRBV12-4	TRBJ2-3	CASSRTGTDTQYF	TGTGCCAGCAGTCGGACAGGCACAGATACGCAGTATTTT
-	-	TRBV2	TRBJ2-7	CASKGEGYFGEQYF	TGTGCCAGCAAGGGGGAGGGCTACTTCGGCGAGCAGTACTTC
TRBD1	few	TRBV30	TRBJ2-6	CAWGQGGANVLTF	TGTGCCTGGGGACAGGGTGGGGCCAACGTCCTGACTTTC
-	-	TRBV12-5	TRBJ2-3	CASGPGARSPDTQYF	TGTGCTAGTGGCCCGGGAGCACGATCGCCGGATACGCAGTATTTT
-	once	TRBV18	TRBJ2-4	CASSPGGTAKNIQYF	TGTGCCAGCTCACCAGGGGGCACGGCCAAAAACATTCAGTACTTC
-	-	TRBV11-1	TRBJ1-1	CASSLRRQRNTEAFF	TGTGCCAGCAGCTTACGTCGACAGAGGAACACTGAAGCTTTCTTT
-	-	TRBV5-1	TRBJ1-3	CASSLDSSGNTIYF	TGCGCCAGCAGCTTGGACAGCTCTGGAAACACCATATATTTT
TRBD1	-	TRBV7-9	TRBJ1-4	CASSPDRAPGKLFF	TGTGCCAGCAGCCCTGACAGGGCCCCTGGAAAACTGTTTTTT
TRBD1	-	TRBV10-1	TRBJ2-3	CASSEGWTGPQDTQYF	TGCGCCAGCAGTGAGGGCTGGACAGGACCCCAAGATACGCAGTATTTT
TRBD1	-	TRBV27	TRBJ2-2	CASSLQGAPTGELFF	TGTGCCAGCAGTTTGCAGGGGGCGCCAACCGGGGAGCTGTTTTTT
-	-	TRBV7-7	TRBJ2-1	CASSLRQAGPLVYNEQFF	TGTGCTAGCAGCTTACGACAGGCGGGCCCTCTAGTCTACAATGAGCAGTTCTTC
-	-	TRBV2	TRBJ2-2	CASSSGSTGELFF	TGTGCCAGCAGTTCCGGTAGCACCGGGGAGCTGTTTTTT
-	-	TRBV2	TRBJ1-1	CASSYSEGQDTEAFF	TGTGCCAGCAGTTACTCTGAGGGCCAAGACACTGAAGCTTTCTTT
TRBD1	-	TRBV5-4	TRBJ2-5	CASSKDRGETQYF	TGTGCCAGCAGCAAGGACAGGGGAGAGACCCAGTACTTC
TRBD2	-	TRBV5-1	TRBJ2-5	CASSPARGGLVETQYF	TGCGCCAGCAGCCCGGCCCGGGGGGGCCTCGTAGAGACCCAGTACTTC
-	-	TRBV5-1	TRBJ2-1	CASSLVGGAPYNEQFF	TGCGCCAGCAGCTTGGTTGGGGGGGCTCCCTACAATGAGCAGTTCTTC
-	-	TRBV15	TRBJ2-1	CATSRDLGAYNEQFF	TGTGCCACCAGCAGAGATTTAGGGGCATACAATGAGCAGTTCTTC
-	once	TRBV11-2	TRBJ1-3	CASSLTGSPGNTIYF	TGTGCCAGCAGCTTAACCGGGTCTCCTGGAAACACCATATATTTT
-	-	TRBV11-3	TRBJ2-2	CASSLAWGPTGELFF	TGTGCCAGCAGCTTAGCCTGGGGGCCCACCGGGGAGCTGTTTTTT